This T cell receptor (beta chain) was identified in a study of T cell repertoires in cytomegalovirus infection. The overall study: CMV infection together with matching HLA type was indicated by public TCR beta signatures.

Findings of the study overall: It was HLA-C-restricted CMV-specific TCR beta clonotypes that dominated the response ex vivo. Summed public TCR beta family frequency identified CMV carriers bearing the relevant HLA.

TCRdb redid the calling of the reads with MiXCR, one entry per CDR3 protein. In the table there are over 90,000 distinct CDR3 sequences, approximately 17% of which are singletons. This clonotype was detected only a few times. Its antigen is not identified. This receptor was taken from a human donor in good health (CMV status not recorded). Some clones in this sample may be carry-over from other donors' samples. Material for sequencing was PBMCs.

The CDR3 DNA reads TGTGCCACCGGAGGATCGCAGGGGAAAGAGACCCAGTACTTC. It specifies CATGGSQGKETQYF. V and J are TRBV24-1 and TRBJ2-5; possibly TRBD1 for D (6 bases). Germline V lookup: CDR1 KGHDR, CDR2 SFDVKD. V was shortened by 9 bases and J by 3 bases, with 16 bases between the two germline ends. The CDR3 has 14 residues.